This is a list of T cell receptor beta chains from one sample in a study of cytomegalovirus exposure and HLA in healthy donors. TCRdb's copy holds only in-frame clones and misses some; the assay was immunoSEQ multiplex PCR. Of 150,000 to 200,000 clones in the sample, around three quarters were seen once. Sequenced sample: PBMCs. These receptors came from a man aged 50-59 years in good health and CMV-seropositive. CDR3s include the opening cysteine and the closing phenylalanine or tryptophan.

v_call	j_call	cdr3_length	cdr3_aa
TRBV11-3	TRBJ2-5	13	CASSPGEAETQYF
TRBV6-5	TRBJ2-7	14	CASRGGAVFYEQYF
TRBV10-3	TRBJ1-5	13	CAIRGQINQPQHF
TRBV5-4	TRBJ1-6	13	CASSSTGGTPLHF
TRBV6-4	TRBJ2-7	15	CASSEEAGANYEQYF
TRBV19	TRBJ2-5	17	CASSTHRLAGARETQYF
TRBV29-1	TRBJ2-5	12	CSVEQGLETQYF
TRBV4-3	TRBJ2-3	16	CASSQDRGRGPDTQYF
TRBV10-3	TRBJ2-7	13	CAISPGSIYEQYF
TRBV28	TRBJ1-1	17	CASSLEGWRLMNTEAFF
TRBV5-6	TRBJ1-4	14	CASIPLGRSGELFF
TRBV6-5	TRBJ1-1	15	CASSYSYSLNTEAFF
TRBV7-8	TRBJ2-3	15	CASSSGRGFTDTQYF
TRBV27	TRBJ2-5	16	CASSYGYRGASETQYF
TRBV6-1	TRBJ1-2	12	CASSASAGGYTF
TRBV18	TRBJ1-5	14	CASSPQTPPGPQHF
TRBV2	TRBJ1-1	13	CASSDEGYTEAFF
TRBV10-1	TRBJ2-7	14	CASSEKTGNYEQYF
TRBV25-1	TRBJ1-2	14	CASSDQANNYGYTF
TRBV10-3	TRBJ1-6	15	CAISQVSSYNSPLHF
TRBV30	TRBJ1-4	15	CAWRIYRATNEKLFF